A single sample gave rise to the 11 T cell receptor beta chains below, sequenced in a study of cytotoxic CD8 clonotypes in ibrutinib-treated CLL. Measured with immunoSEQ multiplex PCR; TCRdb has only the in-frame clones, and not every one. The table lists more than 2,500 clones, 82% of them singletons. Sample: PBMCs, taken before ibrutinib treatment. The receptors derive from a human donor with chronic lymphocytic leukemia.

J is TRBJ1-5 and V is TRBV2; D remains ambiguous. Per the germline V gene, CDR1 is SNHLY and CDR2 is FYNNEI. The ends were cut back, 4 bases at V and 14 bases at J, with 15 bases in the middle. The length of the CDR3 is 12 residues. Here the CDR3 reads CASSGGDKQKHF. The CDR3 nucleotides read TGTGCCAGCAGTGGCGGAGACAAACAGAAGCATTTT.

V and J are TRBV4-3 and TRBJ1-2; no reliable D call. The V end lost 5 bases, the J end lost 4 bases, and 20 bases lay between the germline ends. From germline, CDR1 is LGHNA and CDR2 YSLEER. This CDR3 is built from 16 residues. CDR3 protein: CASSEGLRRKTYGYTF. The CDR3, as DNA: TGCGCCAGCAGCGAAGGTCTACGTCGAAAGACCTATGGCTACACCTTC.

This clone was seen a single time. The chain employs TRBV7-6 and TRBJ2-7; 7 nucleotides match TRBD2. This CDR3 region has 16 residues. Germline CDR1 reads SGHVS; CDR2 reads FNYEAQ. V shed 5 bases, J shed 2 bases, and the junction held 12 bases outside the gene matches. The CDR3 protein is CASSHKWGGETYEQYF. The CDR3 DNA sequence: TGTGCCAGCAGCCACAAATGGGGAGGGGAGACCTACGAGCAGTACTTC.

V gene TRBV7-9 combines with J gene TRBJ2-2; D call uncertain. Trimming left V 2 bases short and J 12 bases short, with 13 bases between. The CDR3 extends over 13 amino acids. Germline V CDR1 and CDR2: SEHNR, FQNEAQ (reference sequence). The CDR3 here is CASSLKLLRQLFF. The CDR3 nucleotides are TGTGCCAGCAGCTTAAAACTTCTTAGGCAGCTGTTTTTT.

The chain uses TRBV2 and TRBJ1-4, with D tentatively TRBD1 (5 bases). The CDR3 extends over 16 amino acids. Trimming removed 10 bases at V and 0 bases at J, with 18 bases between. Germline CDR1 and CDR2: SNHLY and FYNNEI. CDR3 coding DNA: TGTGCCACTTCGACAGTACTACTCTCAACTAATGAAAAACTGTTTTTT. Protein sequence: CATSTVLLSTNEKLFF.

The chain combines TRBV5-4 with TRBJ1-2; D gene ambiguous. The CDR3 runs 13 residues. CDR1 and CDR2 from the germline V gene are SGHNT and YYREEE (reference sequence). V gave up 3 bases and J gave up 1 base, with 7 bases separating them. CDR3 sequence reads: CASSSGLNYGYTF. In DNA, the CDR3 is TGTGCCAGCAGCTCGGGTCTTAACTATGGCTACACCTTC.

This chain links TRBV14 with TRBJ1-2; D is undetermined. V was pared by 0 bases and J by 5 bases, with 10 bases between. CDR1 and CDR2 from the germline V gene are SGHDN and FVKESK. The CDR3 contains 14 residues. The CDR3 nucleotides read TGTGCCAGCAGCCAAGATTTCGTCGCTTATGGCTACACCTTC. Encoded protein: CASSQDFVAYGYTF.

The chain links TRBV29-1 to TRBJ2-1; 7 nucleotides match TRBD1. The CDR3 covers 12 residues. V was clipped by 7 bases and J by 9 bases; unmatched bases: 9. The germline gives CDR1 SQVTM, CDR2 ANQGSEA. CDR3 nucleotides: TGCAGCGGTTCTACAGGGGATGTTGAGCAGTTCTTC. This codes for CSGSTGDVEQFF.

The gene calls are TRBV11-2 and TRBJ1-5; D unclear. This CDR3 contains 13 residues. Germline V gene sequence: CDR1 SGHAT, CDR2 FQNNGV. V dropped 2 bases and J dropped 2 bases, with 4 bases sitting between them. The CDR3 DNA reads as TGTGCCAGCAGCTTACACGGCAATCAGCCCCAGCATTTT. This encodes CASSLHGNQPQHF.

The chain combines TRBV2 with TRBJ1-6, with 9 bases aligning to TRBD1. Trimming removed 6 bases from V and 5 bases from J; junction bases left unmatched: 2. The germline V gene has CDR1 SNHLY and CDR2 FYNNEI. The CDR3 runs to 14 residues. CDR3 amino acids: CASRGQGNNSPLHF. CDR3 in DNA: TGTGCCAGCAGGGGACAGGGAAATAATTCACCCCTCCACTTT. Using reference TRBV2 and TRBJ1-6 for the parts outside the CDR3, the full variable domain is EPEVTQTPSHQVTQMGQEVILRCVPISNHLYFYWYRQILGQKVEFLVSFYNNEISEKSEIFDDQFSVERPDGSNFTLKIRSTKLEDSAMYFCASRGQGNNSPLHFGNGTRLTVT.

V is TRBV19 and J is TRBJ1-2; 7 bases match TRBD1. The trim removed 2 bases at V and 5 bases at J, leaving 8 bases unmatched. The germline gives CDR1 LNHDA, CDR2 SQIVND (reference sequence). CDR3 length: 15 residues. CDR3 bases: TGTGCCAGTAGTATATTCGGGGGACAGCTTTATGGCTACACCTTC. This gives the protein CASSIFGGQLYGYTF.